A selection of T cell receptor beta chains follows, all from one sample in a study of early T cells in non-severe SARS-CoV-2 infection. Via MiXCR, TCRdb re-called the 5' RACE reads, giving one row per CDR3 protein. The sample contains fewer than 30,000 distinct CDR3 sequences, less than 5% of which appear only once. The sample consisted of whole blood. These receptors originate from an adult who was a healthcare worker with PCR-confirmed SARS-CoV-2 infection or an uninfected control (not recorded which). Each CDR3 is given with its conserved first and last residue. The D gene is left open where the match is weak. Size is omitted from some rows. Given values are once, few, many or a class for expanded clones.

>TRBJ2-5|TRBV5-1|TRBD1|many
TGCGCCAGCAGCTTGGACAGGGGTACAGAGACCCAGTACTTC
CASSLDRGTETQYF
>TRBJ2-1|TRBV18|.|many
TGTGCCAGCTCACCACCGGGCCTACTGGCCTACAATGAGCAGTTCTTC
CASSPPGLLAYNEQFF
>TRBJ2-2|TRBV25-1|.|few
TGTGCCAGCAGTGCCCCCAACAGGGCCCGGAACACCGGGGAGCTGTTTTTT
CASSAPNRARNTGELFF
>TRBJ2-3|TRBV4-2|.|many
TGTGCCAGCAGCCAAGATCCCACCGGCCGGTCTAGCACAGATACGCAGTATTTT
CASSQDPTGRSSTDTQYF
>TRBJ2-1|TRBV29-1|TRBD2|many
TGCAGCGTTGAAGATCTGTCTAGCGGGGGGGATGAGCAGTTCTTC
CSVEDLSSGGDEQFF
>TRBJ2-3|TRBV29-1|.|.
TGCAGCGTTGCCACGGGGGCTAGCACAGATACGCAGTATTTT
CSVATGASTDTQYF
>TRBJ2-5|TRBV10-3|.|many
TGTGCCATCGCGGCCATTATTCGCGAGACCCAGTACTTC
CAIAAIIRETQYF
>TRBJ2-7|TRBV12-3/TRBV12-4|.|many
TGTGCCAGCAGTTTATTCGGCGAGCAGTACTTC
CASSLFGEQYF
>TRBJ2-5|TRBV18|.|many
TGTGCCACCCATGAATCAGGGCAAGAGACCCAGTACTTC
CATHESGQETQYF
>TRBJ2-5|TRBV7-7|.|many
TGTGCTAGCAGCCTGGGTGTTAGAGAGACCCAGTACTTC
CASSLGVRETQYF
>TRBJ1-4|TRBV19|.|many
TGTGCCAGTAGTATCAGGGGAGCAACTAATGAAAAACTGTTTTTT
CASSIRGATNEKLFF
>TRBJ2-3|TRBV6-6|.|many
TGTGCCAGCAGTTACTTCGGGAGTACGAATACGCAGTATTTT
CASSYFGSTNTQYF
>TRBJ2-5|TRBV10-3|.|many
TGTGCCATCAGTGAGCCGGGGCGGAAGAGGGGGACCCAGTACTTC
CAISEPGRKRGTQYF
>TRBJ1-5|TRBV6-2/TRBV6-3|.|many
TGTGCCAGCAGAGGAACAGGGCATAGCAATCAGCCCCAGCATTTT
CASRGTGHSNQPQHF
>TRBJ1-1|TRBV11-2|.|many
TGTGCCAGCAGCTTGGAGGGGTGGATGACTGAAGCTTTCTTT
CASSLEGWMTEAFF
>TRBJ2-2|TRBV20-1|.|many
TGCAGTGCTAGAGCCCCCAGGGTGGGGACCGGGGAGCTGTTTTTT
CSARAPRVGTGELFF
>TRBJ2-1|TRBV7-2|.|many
TGTGCCAGCAGCTTAGCCCAGAGTGCAAATGAGCAGTTCTTC
CASSLAQSANEQFF
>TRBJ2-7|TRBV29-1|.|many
TGCAGCGTTGAAGAACAAGGGAGAGACTACGAGCAGTACTTC
CSVEEQGRDYEQYF
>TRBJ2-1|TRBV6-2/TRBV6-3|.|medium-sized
TGTGCCAGCAGTTGGTTGGGGGATGAGCAGTTCTTC
CASSWLGDEQFF
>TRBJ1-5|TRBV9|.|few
TGTGCCAGCAGCGTAGACCTTAATCAGCCCCAGCATTTT
CASSVDLNQPQHF
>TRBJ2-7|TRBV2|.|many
TGTGCCAGCACCGATCGGGGCTACGAGCAGTACTTC
CASTDRGYEQYF
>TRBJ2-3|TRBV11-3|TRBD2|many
TGTGCCAGCAGCGATGGACTAGCGGGAGACACGCAGTATTTT
CASSDGLAGDTQYF
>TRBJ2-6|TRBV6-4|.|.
TGTGCCAGCAGTGAGGGGGGTTCTGGGGCCAACGTCCTGACTTTC
CASSEGGSGANVLTF
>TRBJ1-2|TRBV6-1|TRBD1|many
TGTGCCAGGAAGGACAGGACTAACTATGGCTACACCTTC
CARKDRTNYGYTF
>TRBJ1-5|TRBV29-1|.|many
TGCAGCGTTGCCGAAGGGGGGTATAGCAATCAGCCCCAGCATTTT
CSVAEGGYSNQPQHF
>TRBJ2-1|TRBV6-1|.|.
TGTGCCAGCAGTCTCGGGCCGAGCTCCTACAATGAGCAGTTCTTC
CASSLGPSSYNEQFF
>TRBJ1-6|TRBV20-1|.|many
TGCAGTGCTAGTCGAGACTGGAATTCACCCCTCCACTTT
CSASRDWNSPLHF
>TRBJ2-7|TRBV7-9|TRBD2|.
TGTGCCAGCAGCACCGAGGGCGGGGGGACGAGATTC
CASSTEGGGTRF
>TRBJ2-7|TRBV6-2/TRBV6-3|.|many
TGTGCCAGCAACCACCCTAGCGCGGAAACCTACGAGCAGTACTTC
CASNHPSAETYEQYF
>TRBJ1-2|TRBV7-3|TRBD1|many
TGTGCCAGCAGCGTAGGGCGGGACAGCGGAGTCTATGGCTACACCTTC
CASSVGRDSGVYGYTF
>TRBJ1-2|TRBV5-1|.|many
TGCGCCAGCAGCCCGCTATCAGGGGTAGATGGCTACACCTTC
CASSPLSGVDGYTF
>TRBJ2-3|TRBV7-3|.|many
TGTGCCAGCAGCTTAACCCTACAGGCAGATACGCAGTATTTT
CASSLTLQADTQYF